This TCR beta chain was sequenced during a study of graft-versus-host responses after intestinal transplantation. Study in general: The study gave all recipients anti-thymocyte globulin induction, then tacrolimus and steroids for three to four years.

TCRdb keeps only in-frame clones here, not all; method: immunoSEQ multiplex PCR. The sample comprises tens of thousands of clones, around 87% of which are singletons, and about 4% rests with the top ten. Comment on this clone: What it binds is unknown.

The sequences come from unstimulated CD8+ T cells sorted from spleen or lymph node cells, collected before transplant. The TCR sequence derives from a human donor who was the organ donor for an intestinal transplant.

DNA for the CDR3: TGTGCCAGCAGTTACATTAGCGAAGAGACCCAGTACTTC. Residues: CASSYISEETQYF. The chain is built from TRBV7-6 and TRBJ2-5; maybe TRBD2 (5 bases). This CDR3 contains 13 residues. The V gene's germline CDR1 is SGHVS and CDR2 FNYEAQ. V was shortened by 6 bases and J by 3 bases, with 11 bases between the two germline ends.